The clone carrying this T cell receptor (beta chain) was counted once. The antigen remains undetermined. This sample is drawn from a study of cytomegalovirus exposure and HLA in healthy donors. Study conclusions and caveats: The study listed approximately 170 cytomegalovirus-associated TCR beta chains.

The PCR contained 60 Vbeta and 13 Jbeta primers. Some clones are missing from TCRdb's copy, which holds only in-frame ones; the method was immunoSEQ multiplex PCR. In the table there are approximately 140,000 clones, roughly four fifths of which are singletons. The V and J ends lost 0 bases and 7 bases respectively, with 4 bases between them. Per germline, CDR1 SGDLS and CDR2 YYNGEE. The CDR3 totals 12 residues. The sample taken for sequencing was PBMCs. This chain joins TRBV9 and TRBJ2-2; no definite D call. This receptor was taken from a human donor in good health. CDR3: CASSVVNGELFF. The CDR3 bases are TGTGCCAGCAGCGTAGTTAACGGGGAGCTGTTTTTT.